This TCR beta chain is from a study of STAT5B mutations in CD4+ large granular lymphocyte leukemia. Points from the study as a whole: TRBV06-family usage was enriched in top patient clones (8/27) versus controls (2/35).

Data came from immunoSEQ multiplex PCR; TCRdb stores just in-frame clones and leaves some out. The repertoire consists of about 30,000 clones, with approximately 76% occurring once and the leading ten covering less than 0.5%. With 5 bases removed from V and 6 bases from J, the gap between germline ends came to 10 bases. This CDR3 spans 13 amino acids. Germline assignment: CDR1 SEHNR and CDR2 FQNEAQ (reference sequence). Control samples were healthy donors' buffy coats. As concerns this clone: Its cognate antigen is unknown.

The origin of this receptor is a human donor in good health. Specimen: CD4+ T cells from blood buffy coats. The chain carries TRBV7-9 and TRBJ2-2, with D possibly matching TRBD2 (5 bases). This CDR3 is CASSNHGAGELFF. CDR3 nucleotide sequence: TGTGCCAGCAGCAACCACGGGGCCGGGGAGCTGTTTTTT.